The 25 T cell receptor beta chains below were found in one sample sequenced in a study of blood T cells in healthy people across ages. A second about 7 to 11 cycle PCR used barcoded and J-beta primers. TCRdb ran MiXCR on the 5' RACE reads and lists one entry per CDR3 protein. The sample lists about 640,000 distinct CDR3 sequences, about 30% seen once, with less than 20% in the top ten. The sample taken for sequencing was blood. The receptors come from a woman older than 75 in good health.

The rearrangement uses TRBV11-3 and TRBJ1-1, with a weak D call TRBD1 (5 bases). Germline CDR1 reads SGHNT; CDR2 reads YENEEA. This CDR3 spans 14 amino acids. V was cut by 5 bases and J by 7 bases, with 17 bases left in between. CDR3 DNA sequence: TGTGCCAGCAGCCCCTCGGGGGGGATCGGTGAAGCTTTCTTT. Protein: CASSPSGGIGEAFF.

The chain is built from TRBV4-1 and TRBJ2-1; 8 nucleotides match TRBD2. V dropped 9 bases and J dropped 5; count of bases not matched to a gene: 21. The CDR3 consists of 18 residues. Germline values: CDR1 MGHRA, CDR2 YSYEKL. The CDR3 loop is CASLSQFTGTGGDNEQFF. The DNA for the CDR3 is TGCGCCAGTCTTTCCCAATTTACCGGGACCGGGGGGGACAATGAGCAGTTCTTC.

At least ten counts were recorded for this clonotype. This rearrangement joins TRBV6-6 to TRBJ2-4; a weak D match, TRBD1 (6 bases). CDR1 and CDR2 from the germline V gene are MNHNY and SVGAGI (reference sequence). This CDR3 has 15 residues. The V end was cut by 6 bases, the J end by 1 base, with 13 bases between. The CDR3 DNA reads TGTGCCAGCAGCCCCGACAGGCCCGCCAAAAACATTCAGTACTTC. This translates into CASSPDRPAKNIQYF.

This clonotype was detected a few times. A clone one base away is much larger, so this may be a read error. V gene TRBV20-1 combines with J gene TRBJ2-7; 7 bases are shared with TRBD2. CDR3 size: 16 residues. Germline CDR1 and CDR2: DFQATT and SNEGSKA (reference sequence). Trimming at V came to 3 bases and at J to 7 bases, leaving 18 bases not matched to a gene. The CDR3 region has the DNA TGCAGTGCTAGGCTGCTTCTCCCTAGCGGTTACAATGAGCAGTACTTC. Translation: CSARLLLPSGYNEQYF.

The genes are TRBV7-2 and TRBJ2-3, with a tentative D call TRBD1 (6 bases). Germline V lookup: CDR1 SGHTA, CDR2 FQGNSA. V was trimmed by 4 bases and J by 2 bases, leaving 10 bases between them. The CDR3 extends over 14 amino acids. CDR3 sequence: CASSWTETTDTQYF. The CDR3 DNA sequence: TGTGCCAGCAGCTGGACAGAGACCACAGATACGCAGTATTTT.

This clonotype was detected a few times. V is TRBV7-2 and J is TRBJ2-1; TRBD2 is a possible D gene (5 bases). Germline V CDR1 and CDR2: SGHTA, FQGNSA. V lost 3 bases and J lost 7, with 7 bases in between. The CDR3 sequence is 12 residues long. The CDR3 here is CASSFPGNEQFF. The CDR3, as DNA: TGTGCCAGCAGCTTTCCGGGAAATGAGCAGTTCTTC.

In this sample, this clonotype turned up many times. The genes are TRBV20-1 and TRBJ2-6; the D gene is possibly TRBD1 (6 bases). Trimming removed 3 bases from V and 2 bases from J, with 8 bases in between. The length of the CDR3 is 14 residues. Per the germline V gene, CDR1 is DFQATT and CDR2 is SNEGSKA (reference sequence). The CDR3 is CSASHRAGANVLTF. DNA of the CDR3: TGCAGTGCTAGTCACAGGGCTGGGGCCAACGTCCTGACTTTC.

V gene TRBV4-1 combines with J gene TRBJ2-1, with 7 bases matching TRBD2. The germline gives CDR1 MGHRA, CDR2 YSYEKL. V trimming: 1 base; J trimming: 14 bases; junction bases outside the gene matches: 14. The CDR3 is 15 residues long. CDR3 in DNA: TGCGCCAGCAGCCAAGGGCAGGGAGGGACCTACGAGAAGTTCTTC. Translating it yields CASSQGQGGTYEKFF.

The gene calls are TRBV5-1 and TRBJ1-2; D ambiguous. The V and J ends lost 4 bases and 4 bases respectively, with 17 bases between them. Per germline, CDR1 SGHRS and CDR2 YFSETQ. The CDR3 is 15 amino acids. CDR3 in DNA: TGCGCCAGCAGCCCTTGGACTCTCGTTCCCTATGGCTACACCTTC. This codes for CASSPWTLVPYGYTF.

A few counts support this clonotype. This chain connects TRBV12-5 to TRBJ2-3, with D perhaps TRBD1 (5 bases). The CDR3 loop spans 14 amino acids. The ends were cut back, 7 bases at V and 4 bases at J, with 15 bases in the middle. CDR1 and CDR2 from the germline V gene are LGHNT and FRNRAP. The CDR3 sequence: CASANLLRADTQYF. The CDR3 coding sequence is TGTGCTAGTGCCAACCTCCTCAGGGCAGATACGCAGTATTTT. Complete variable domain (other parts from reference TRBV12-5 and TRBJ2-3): DARVTQTPRHKVTEMGQEVTMRCQPILGHNTVFWYRQTMMQGLELLAYFRNRAPLDDSGMPKDRFSAEMPDATLATLKIQPSEPRDSAVYFCASANLLRADTQYFGPGTRLTVL.

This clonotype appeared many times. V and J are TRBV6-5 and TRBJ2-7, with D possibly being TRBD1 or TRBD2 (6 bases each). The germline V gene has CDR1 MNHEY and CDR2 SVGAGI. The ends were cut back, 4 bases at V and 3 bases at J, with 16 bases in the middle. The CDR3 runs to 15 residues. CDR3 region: CASSFGGRLHYEQYF. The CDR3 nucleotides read TGTGCCAGCAGTTTCGGGGGCAGGTTACACTACGAGCAGTACTTC.

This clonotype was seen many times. For the CDR3, the DNA is TGCAGTGCTGGCTGGGACAGGGTCGAGCAGTACTTC. Its protein product is CSAGWDRVEQYF. The chain employs TRBV20-1 and TRBJ2-7; the match to TRBD1 covers 9 bases. Germline V gene sequence: CDR1 DFQATT, CDR2 SNEGSKA (reference sequence). V lost 5 bases and J lost 6; bases outside the gene matches: 5. The CDR3 spans 12 residues.

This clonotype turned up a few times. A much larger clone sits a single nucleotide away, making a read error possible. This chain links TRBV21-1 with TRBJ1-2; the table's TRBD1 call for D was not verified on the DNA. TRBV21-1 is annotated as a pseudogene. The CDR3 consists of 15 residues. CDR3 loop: CASSQQGALCYGYTF. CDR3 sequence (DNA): TGTGCCAGCAGCCAACAGGGGGCACTCTGCTATGGCTACACCTTC.

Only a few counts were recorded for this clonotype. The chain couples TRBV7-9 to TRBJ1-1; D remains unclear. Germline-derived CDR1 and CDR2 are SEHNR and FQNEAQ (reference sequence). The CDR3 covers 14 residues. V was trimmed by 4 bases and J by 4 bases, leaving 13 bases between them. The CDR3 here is CASSSTKRGTEAFF. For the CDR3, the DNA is TGTGCCAGCAGCTCTACCAAACGGGGCACTGAAGCTTTCTTT.

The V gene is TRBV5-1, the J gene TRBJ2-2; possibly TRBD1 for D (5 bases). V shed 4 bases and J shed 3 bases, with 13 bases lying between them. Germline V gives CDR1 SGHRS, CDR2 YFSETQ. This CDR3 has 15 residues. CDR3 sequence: CASSPAAGYTGELFF. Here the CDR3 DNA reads TGCGCCAGCAGCCCCGCGGCAGGGTACACCGGGGAGCTGTTTTTT.

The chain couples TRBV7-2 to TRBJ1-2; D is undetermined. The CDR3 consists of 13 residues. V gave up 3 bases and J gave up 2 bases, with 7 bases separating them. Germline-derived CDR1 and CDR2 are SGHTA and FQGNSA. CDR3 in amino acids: CASSLRLNYGYTF. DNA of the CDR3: TGTGCCAGCAGCTTGCGGCTGAACTATGGCTACACCTTC. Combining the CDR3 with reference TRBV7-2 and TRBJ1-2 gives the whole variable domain GAGVSQSPSNKVTEKGKDVELRCDPISGHTALYWYRQSLGQGLEFLIYFQGNSAPDKSGLPSDRFSAERTGGSVSTLTIQRTQQEDSAVYLCASSLRLNYGYTFGSGTRLTVV.

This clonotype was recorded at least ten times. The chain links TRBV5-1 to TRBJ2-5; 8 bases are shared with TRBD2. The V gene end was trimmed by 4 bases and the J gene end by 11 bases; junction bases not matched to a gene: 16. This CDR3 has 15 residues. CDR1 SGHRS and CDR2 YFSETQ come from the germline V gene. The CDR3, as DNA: TGCGCCAGCAGCCGGGTAGCGGGGACGTTGGAAGAGCAGTACTTC. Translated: CASSRVAGTLEEQYF.

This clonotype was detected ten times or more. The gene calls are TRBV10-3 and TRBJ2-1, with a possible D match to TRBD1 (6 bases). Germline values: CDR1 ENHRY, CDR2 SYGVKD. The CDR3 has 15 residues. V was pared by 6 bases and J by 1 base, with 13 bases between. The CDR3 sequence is CAIRAEGGSYNEQFF. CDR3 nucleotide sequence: TGTGCCATCAGGGCTGAAGGGGGTTCCTACAATGAGCAGTTCTTC.

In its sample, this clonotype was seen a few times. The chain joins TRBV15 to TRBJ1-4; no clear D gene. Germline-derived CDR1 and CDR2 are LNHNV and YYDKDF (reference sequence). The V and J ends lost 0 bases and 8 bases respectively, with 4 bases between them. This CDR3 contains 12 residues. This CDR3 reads CATSREREKLFF. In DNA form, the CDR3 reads TGTGCCACCAGCAGAGAGAGAGAAAAACTGTTTTTT.

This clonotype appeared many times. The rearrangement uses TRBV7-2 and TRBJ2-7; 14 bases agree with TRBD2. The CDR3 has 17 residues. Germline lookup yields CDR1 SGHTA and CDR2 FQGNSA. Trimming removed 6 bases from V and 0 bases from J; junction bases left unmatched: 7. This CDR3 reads CASSRTSGGHSSYEQYF. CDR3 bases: TGTGCCAGCAGTAGGACTAGCGGGGGGCACAGCTCCTACGAGCAGTACTTC.

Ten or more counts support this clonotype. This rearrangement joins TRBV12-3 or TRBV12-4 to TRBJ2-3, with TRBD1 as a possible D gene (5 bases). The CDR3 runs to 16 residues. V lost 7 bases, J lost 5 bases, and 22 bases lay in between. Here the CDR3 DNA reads TGTGCCAGCAAAGGTGGGGCCGGAGTGCCCGGAGATACGCAGTATTTT. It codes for CASKGGAGVPGDTQYF.

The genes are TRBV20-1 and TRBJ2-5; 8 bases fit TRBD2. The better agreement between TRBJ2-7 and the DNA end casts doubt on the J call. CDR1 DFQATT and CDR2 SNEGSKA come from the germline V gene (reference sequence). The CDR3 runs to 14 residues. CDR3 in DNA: TGCAGTGCTAGATATAGCGGGAAACCATACGAGCAGTACTTC. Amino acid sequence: CSARYSGKPYEQYF.

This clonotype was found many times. CDR3 coding DNA: TGCGCCAGCAGCCGCCTGGGGGACTTGGGTCACAATGAGCAGTTCTTC. This translates into CASSRLGDLGHNEQFF. V gene TRBV4-1 combines with J gene TRBJ2-1, with D tentatively TRBD2 (6 bases). The CDR3 spans 16 residues. The germline V and J ends were trimmed by 4 bases and 5 bases, with 18 bases remaining between them. Looked up from germline, CDR1 is MGHRA and CDR2 is YSYEKL.

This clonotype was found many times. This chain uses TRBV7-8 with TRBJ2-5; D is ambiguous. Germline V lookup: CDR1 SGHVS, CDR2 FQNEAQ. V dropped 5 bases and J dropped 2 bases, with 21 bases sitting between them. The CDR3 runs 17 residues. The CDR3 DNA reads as TGTGCCAGCAGCCCCGCCGGATGGGCTTTAGATCAAGAGACCCAGTACTTC. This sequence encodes CASSPAGWALDQETQYF. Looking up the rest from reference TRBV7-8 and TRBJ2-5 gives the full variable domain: GAGVSQSPRYKVAKRGQDVALRCDPISGHVSLFWYQQALGQGPEFLTYFQNEAQLDKSGLPSDRFFAERPEGSVSTLKIQRTQQEDSAVYLCASSPAGWALDQETQYFGPGTRLLVL.

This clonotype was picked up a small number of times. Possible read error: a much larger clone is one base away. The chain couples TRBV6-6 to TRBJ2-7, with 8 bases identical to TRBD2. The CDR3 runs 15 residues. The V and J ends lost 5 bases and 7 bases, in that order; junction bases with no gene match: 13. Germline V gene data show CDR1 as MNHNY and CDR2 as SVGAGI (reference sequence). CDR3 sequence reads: CASSPGGSEQYEQYF. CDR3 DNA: TGTGCCAGCAGTCCGGGGGGGTCCGAACAATATGAGCAGTACTTC.